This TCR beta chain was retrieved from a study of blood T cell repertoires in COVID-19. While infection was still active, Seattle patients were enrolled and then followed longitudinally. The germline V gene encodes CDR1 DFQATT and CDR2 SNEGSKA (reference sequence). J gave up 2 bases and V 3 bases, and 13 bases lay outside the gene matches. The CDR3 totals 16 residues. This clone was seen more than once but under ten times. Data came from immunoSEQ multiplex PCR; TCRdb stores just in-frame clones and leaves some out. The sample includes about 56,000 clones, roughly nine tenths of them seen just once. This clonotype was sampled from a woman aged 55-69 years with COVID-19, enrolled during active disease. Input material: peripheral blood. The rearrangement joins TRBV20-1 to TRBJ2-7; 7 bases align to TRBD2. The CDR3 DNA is TGCAGTGCTAGTACCCTTGGAGCGGGGATTGCCTACGAGCAGTACTTC. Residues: CSASTLGAGIAYEQYF.